Listed below are T cell receptor beta chains from one sample, sequenced in a study of T cell responses to AZD1222 COVID-19 vaccine. Clones were read by immunoSEQ multiplex PCR, and TCRdb kept only the in-frame ones, dropping some. The sample records some 110,000 clones, roughly 86% being singletons. Specimen: peripheral blood, collected 28 days after the second AZD1222 dose. All receptors come from an adult who received the AZD1222 COVID-19 vaccine. CDR3s include the opening cysteine and the closing phenylalanine or tryptophan. Each record gives: CDR3 protein, CDR3 length, J gene, V gene.

CSVEVNSGSVETQYF 15 TRBJ2-5 TRBV29-1
CASSHPGTEVNSPLHF 16 TRBJ1-6 TRBV4-1
CASSLAGGPEAFF 13 TRBJ1-1 TRBV5-4
CASSLRGGPNQPQHF 15 TRBJ1-5 TRBV11-2
CASSDGRGYNSPLHF 15 TRBJ1-6 TRBV5-1
CASSADTASTDTQYF 15 TRBJ2-3 TRBV28
CASRSGTGGFKYGYTF 16 TRBJ1-2 TRBV2
CASSTPGQGVNEQFF 15 TRBJ2-1 TRBV7-6
CASSEGAVGVYGYTF 15 TRBJ1-2 TRBV7-9
CASSIQGTNTEAFF 14 TRBJ1-1 TRBV19
CASSPGQARWGQETQYF 17 TRBJ2-5 TRBV7-9
CAITLYGEKPDLPDTQYF 18 TRBJ2-3 TRBV10-3
CASSVDGRVDEDTQYF 16 TRBJ2-3 TRBV9
CASSMDGYSNQPQHF 15 TRBJ1-5 TRBV19
CASSGDAPGAFF 12 TRBJ1-1 TRBV10-2
CASSDPRQSRVYF 13 TRBJ2-3 TRBV6-4
CASSLKLTQNNSPLHF 16 TRBJ1-6 TRBV5-4
CASSLGDRVRYGYTF 15 TRBJ1-2 TRBV5-1
CSVATGSYGYTF 12 TRBJ1-2 TRBV29-1
CASSLETGGYEQYF 14 TRBJ2-7 TRBV7-2
CASSNSGITEAFF 13 TRBJ1-1 TRBV19
CASSLGGWTGIQPQHF 16 TRBJ1-5 TRBV5-6
CASSDSGTGGNNEQFF 16 TRBJ2-1 TRBV2
CASSSGRQAFF 11 TRBJ1-1 TRBV6-5
CASSLVLDGTIYF 13 TRBJ1-3 TRBV7-9
CATTPNHPPIYGYTF 15 TRBJ1-2 TRBV6-5
CASSQDRVHEQYF 13 TRBJ2-7 TRBV4-1
CASSIGSGVTEAFF 14 TRBJ1-1 TRBV19